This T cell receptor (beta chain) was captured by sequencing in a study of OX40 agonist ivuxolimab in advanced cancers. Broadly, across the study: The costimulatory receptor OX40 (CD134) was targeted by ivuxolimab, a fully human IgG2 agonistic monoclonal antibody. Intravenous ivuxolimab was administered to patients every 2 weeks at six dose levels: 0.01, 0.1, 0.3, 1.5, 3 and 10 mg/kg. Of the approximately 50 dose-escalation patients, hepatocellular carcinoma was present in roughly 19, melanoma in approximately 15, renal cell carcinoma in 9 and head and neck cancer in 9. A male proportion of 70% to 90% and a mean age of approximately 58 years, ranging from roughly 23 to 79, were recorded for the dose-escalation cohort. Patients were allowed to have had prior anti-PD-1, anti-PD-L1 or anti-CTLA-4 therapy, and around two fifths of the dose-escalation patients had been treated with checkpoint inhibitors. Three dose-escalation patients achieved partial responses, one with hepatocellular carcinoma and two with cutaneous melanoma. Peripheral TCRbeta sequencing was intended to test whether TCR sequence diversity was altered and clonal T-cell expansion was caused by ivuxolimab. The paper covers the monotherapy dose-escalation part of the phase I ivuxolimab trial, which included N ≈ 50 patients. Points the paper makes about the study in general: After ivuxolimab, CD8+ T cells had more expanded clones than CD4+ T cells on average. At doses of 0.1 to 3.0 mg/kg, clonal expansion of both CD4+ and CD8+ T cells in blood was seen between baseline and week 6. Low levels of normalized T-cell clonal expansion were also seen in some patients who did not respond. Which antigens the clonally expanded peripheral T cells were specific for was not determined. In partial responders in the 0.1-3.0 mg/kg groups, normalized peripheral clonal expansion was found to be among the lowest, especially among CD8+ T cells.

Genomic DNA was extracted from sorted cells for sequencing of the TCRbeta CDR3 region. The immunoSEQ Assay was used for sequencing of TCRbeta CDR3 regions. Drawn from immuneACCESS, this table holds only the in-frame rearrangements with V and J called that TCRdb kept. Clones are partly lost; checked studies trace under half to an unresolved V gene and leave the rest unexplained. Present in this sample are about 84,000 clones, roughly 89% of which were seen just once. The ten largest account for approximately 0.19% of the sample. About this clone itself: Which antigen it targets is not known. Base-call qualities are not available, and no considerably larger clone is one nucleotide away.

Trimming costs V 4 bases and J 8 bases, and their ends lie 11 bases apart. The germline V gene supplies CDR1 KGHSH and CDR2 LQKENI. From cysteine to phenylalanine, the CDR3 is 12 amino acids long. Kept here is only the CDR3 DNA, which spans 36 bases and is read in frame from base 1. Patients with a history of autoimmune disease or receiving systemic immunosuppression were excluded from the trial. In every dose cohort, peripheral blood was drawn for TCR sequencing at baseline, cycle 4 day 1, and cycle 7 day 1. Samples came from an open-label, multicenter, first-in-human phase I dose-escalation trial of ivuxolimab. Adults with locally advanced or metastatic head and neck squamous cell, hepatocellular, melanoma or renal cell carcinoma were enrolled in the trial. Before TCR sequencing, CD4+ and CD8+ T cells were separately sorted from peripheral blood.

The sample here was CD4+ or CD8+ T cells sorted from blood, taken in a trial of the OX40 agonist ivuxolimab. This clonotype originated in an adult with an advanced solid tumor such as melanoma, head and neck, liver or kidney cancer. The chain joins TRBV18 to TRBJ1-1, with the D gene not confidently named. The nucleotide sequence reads TGTGCCAGCTCACAAAGAGAGACAGAAGCTTTCTTT. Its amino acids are CASSQRETEAFF. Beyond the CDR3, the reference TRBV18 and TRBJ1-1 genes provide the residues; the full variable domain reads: NAGVMQNPRHLVRRRGQEARLRCSPMKGHSHVYWYRQLPEEGLKFMVYLQKENIIDESGMPKERFSAEFPKEGPSILRIQQVVRGDSAAYFCASSQRETEAFFGQGTRLTVV.